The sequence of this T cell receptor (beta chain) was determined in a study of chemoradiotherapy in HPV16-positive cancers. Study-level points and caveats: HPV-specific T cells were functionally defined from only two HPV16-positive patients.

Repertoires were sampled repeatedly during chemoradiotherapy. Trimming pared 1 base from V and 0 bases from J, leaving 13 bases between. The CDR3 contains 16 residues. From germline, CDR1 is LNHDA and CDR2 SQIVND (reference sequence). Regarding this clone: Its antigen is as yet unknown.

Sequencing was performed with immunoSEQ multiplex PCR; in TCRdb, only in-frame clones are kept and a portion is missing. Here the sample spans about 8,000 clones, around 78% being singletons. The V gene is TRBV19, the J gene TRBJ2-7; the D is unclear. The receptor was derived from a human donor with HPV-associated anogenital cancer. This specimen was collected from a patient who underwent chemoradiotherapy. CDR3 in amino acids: CASSIGTVVFSYEQYF. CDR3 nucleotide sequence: TGTGCCAGTAGTATAGGCACAGTCGTGTTCTCCTACGAGCAGTACTTC.